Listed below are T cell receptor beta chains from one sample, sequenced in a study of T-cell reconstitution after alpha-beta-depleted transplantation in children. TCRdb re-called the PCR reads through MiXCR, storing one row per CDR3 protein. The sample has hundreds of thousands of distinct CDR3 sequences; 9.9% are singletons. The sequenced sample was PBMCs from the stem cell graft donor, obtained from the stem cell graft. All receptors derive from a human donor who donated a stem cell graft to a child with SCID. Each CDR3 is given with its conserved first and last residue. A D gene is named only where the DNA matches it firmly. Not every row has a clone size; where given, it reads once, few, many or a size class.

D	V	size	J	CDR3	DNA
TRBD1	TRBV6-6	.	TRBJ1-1	CASSYRQGWGDTEAFF	TGTGCCAGCAGTTACCGACAGGGGTGGGGAGACACTGAAGCTTTCTTT
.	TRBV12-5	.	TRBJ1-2	CASGLPGTGLYGYTF	TGTGCTAGTGGTTTGCCCGGGACGGGTCTCTATGGCTACACCTTC
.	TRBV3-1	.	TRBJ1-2	CATTGGVGLNYGYTF	TGTGCCACCACCGGGGGGGTTGGCCTTAACTATGGCTACACCTTC
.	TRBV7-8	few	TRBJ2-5	CASSLMQGQIQETQYF	TGTGCCAGCAGCTTAATGCAGGGACAAATTCAAGAGACCCAGTACTTC
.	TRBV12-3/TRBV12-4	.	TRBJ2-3	CASRRDRIDTQYF	TGTGCCAGCAGACGCGATAGGATTGATACGCAGTATTTT
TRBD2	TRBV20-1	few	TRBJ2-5	CSAPLGGGPETQYF	TGCAGTGCTCCCCTCGGCGGGGGGCCTGAGACCCAGTACTTC
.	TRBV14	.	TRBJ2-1	CASSQDLRGELYNEQFF	TGTGCCAGCAGCCAAGATTTAAGGGGGGAACTTTACAATGAGCAGTTCTTC
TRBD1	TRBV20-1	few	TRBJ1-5	CSARPNDREDQPQHF	TGCAGTGCTAGACCCAACGACAGGGAAGATCAGCCCCAGCATTTT
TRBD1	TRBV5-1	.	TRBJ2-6	CASSFGTGTSGANVLTF	TGCGCCAGCAGCTTCGGGACAGGTACCTCTGGGGCCAACGTCCTGACTTTC
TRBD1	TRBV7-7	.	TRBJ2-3	CASSMTGGSTDTQYF	TGTGCCAGCAGCATGACAGGGGGTAGCACAGATACGCAGTATTTT
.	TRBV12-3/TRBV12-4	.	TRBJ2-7	CASSLSVVMTAPYEQYF	TGTGCCAGCAGTTTATCCGTGGTAATGACAGCACCCTACGAGCAGTACTTC
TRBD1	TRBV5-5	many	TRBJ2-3	CASSSTGQGLRADTQYF	TGTGCCAGCAGCTCTACTGGACAGGGTTTGAGGGCAGATACGCAGTATTTT
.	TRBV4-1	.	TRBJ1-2	CASSQAEGQYGYTF	TGCGCCAGCAGCCAAGCCGAAGGGCAATATGGCTACACCTTC
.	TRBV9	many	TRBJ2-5	CASSVTDWFGETQYF	TGTGCCAGCAGCGTAACGGACTGGTTCGGGGAGACCCAGTACTTC
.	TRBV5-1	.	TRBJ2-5	CASSLLGTSPQETQYF	TGCGCCAGCAGCTTGTTGGGGACCTCGCCTCAAGAGACCCAGTACTTC
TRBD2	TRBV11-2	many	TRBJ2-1	CASRSLAGAYNEQFF	TGTGCCAGCAGGTCCTTAGCGGGTGCCTACAATGAGCAGTTCTTC
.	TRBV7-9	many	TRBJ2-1	CASKGSSYNEQFF	TGTGCCAGCAAAGGGTCCTCCTACAATGAGCAGTTCTTC
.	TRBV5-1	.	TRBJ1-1	CASSLDPGAGTEAFF	TGCGCCAGCAGCTTGGATCCGGGGGCGGGAACTGAAGCTTTCTTT
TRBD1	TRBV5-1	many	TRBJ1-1	CASSPRTGNTEAFF	TGCGCCAGCAGCCCCAGGACAGGGAACACTGAAGCTTTCTTT
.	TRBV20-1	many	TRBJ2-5	CSAFDGTQYF	TGCAGTGCGTTTGATGGGACCCAGTACTTC
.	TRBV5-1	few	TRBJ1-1	CASSLEGEMNTEAFF	TGCGCCAGCAGCTTGGAAGGGGAAATGAACACTGAAGCTTTCTTT
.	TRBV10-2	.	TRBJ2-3	CASSELGPQYF	TGCGCCAGCAGTGAGTTGGGGCCGCAGTATTTT
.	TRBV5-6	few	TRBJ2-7	CASSWGSAGSHYEQYF	TGTGCCAGCAGCTGGGGGAGCGCAGGCAGCCACTACGAGCAGTACTTC
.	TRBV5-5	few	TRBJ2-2	CASSLAGYDGELFF	TGTGCCAGCAGCTTGGCCGGGTATGATGGGGAGCTGTTTTTT
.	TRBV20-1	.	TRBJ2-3	CSARTNTDTQYF	TGCAGTGCTCGGACAAACACAGATACGCAGTATTTT
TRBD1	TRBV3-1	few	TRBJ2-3	CATSKVGTGTDTQYF	TGTGCCACCAGCAAGGTGGGGACAGGGACAGATACGCAGTATTTT
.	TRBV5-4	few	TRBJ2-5	CASSLDTTGETQYF	TGTGCCAGCAGCTTGGATACGACGGGGGAGACCCAGTACTTC
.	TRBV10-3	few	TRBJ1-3	CAIGSDSGNTIYF	TGTGCCATCGGGTCAGACTCTGGAAACACCATATATTTT
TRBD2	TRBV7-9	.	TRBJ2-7	CASSRTSGGAESYEQYF	TGTGCCAGCAGCCGAACTAGCGGGGGGGCCGAATCCTACGAGCAGTACTTC
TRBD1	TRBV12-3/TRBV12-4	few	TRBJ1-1	CASRDGQGAMNTEAFF	TGTGCCAGCAGGGATGGACAGGGGGCAATGAACACTGAAGCTTTCTTT
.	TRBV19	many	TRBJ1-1	CASSKAGNTEAFF	TGTGCCAGTAGTAAGGCAGGGAACACTGAAGCTTTCTTT
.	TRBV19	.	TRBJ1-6	CASSTVGYNSPLHF	TGTGCCAGTAGTACGGTGGGGTATAATTCACCCCTCCACTTT
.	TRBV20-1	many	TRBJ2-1	CSANNRDSSYNEQFF	TGCAGTGCCAATAACAGGGACTCTTCCTACAATGAGCAGTTCTTC
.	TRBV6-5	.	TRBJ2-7	CASSYSLGSYEQYF	TGTGCCAGCAGTTACTCGTTGGGGTCCTACGAGCAGTACTTC
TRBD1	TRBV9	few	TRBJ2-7	CASSVGGTGAYEQYF	TGTGCCAGCAGCGTAGGGGGGACAGGGGCCTACGAGCAGTACTTC
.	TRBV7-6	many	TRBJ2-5	CASSFPGLETQYF	TGTGCCAGCAGCTTTCCGGGATTGGAGACCCAGTACTTC
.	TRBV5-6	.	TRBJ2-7	CASSSQFTHPSSYEQYF	TGTGCCAGCAGCTCGCAGTTTACCCATCCTAGCTCCTACGAGCAGTACTTC
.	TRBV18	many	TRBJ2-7	CASSPYRVPYEQYF	TGTGCCAGCTCACCATACAGGGTACCCTACGAGCAGTACTTC
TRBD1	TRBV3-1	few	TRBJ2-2	CACSQDIGGLNTGELFF	TGTGCCTGCAGCCAAGATATAGGGGGCCTGAACACCGGGGAGCTGTTTTTT
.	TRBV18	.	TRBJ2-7	CASHDSSYEQYF	TGTGCCAGCCATGACAGCTCCTACGAGCAGTACTTC
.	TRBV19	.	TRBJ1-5	CASSMTAHSNQPQHF	TGTGCCAGTAGTATGACCGCCCATAGCAATCAGCCCCAGCATTTT
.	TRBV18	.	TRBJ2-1	CASSPSDINNEQFF	TGTGCCAGCTCTCCGAGCGACATAAACAATGAGCAGTTCTTC
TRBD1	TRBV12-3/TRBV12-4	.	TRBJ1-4	CASSQGATNEKLFF	TGTGCCAGCAGTCAGGGGGCAACTAATGAAAAACTGTTTTTT
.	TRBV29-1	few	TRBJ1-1	CSVYITGKNTEAFF	TGCAGCGTTTACATCACAGGGAAGAACACTGAAGCTTTCTTT
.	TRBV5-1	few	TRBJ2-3	CASSLGISTDTQYF	TGCGCCAGCAGCTTGGGGATAAGCACAGATACGCAGTATTTT
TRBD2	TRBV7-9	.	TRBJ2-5	CASSLGLAGESKETQYF	TGTGCCAGCAGCTTAGGTCTAGCGGGCGAATCCAAAGAGACCCAGTACTTC
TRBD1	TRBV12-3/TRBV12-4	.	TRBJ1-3	CASRQTGGRGNTIYF	TGTGCCAGCAGGCAGACAGGGGGCCGAGGAAACACCATATATTTT
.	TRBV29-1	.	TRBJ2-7	CSVVGGTYEQYF	TGCAGCGTTGTGGGCGGCACCTACGAGCAGTACTTC
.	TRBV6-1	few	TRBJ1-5	CASTRGAGNQPQHF	TGTGCCAGCACCAGGGGCGCAGGCAATCAGCCCCAGCATTTT
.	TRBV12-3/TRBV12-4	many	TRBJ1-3	CASSLKGEVTIYF	TGTGCCAGCAGTTTAAAAGGGGAAGTAACCATATATTTT
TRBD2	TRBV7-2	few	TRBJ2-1	CASSHSGGPNEQFF	TGTGCCAGCAGTCATAGCGGGGGGCCCAATGAGCAGTTCTTC
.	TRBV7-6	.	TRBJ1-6	CASSLGAGSSYNSPLHF	TGTGCCAGCAGCTTAGGCGCAGGAAGCTCCTATAATTCACCCCTCCACTTT
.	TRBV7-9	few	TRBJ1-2	CASSLVNNYGYTF	TGTGCCAGCAGCTTAGTGAATAACTATGGCTACACCTTC